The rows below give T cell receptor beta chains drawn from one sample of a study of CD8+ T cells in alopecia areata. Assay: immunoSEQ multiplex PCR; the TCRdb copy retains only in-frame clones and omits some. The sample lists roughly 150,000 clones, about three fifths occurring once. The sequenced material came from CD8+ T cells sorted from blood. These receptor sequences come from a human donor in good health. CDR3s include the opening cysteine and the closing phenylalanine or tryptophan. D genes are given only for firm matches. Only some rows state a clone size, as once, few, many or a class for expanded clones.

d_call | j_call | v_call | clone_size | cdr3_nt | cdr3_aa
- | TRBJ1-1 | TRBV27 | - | TGTGCCAGCAGTTTTGGGTCCCCCCTCACTGAAGCTTTCTTT | CASSFGSPLTEAFF
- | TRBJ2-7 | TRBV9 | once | TGTGCCAGCAGCGTGAATTGGGGGGCAGACGAGCAGTACTTC | CASSVNWGADEQYF
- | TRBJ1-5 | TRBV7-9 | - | TGTGCCAGCAGCTTATCGAGTCAGCCCCAGCATTTT | CASSLSSQPQHF
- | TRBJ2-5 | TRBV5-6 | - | TGTGCCAGCAGCTTGGGAGGGGACGAGACCCAGTACTTC | CASSLGGDETQYF
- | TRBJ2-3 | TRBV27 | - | TGTGCCAGCAGTTTCGAAATAGCGACAGATACGCAGTATTTT | CASSFEIATDTQYF
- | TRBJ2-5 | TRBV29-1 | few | TGCAGCGGGGACCTCCAGGGGACCCAGTACTTC | CSGDLQGTQYF
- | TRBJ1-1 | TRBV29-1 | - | TGCAGCGTTGTCAGGAGCGATTGGCCTGAAGCTTTCTTT | CSVVRSDWPEAFF
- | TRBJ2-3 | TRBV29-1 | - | TGCAGCGTTGGGGGGCGGAGCACAGATACGCAGTATTTT | CSVGGRSTDTQYF
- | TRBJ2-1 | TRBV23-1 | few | TGCGCCAGCAGTCAGGTGGAGGGGAAGAATGAGCAGTTCTTC | CASSQVEGKNEQFF
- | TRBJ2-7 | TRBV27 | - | TGTGCCAGCAGTCATCCAACAGGCGAGCAGTACTTC | CASSHPTGEQYF
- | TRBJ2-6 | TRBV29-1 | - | TGCAGCGTTGTATGGGGTATATCATCTGGGGCCAACGTCCTGACTTTC | CSVVWGISSGANVLTF
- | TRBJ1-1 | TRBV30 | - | TGTGCCTGGAGTGTACCCCCGACGGAAGCTTTCTTT | CAWSVPPTEAFF
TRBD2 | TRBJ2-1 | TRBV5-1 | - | TGCGCCAGCAGCCTAGCGGGAGTTGTAAATGAGCAGTTCTTC | CASSLAGVVNEQFF
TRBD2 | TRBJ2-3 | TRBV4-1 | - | TGCGCCAGCAGCACACGGACTAGCGGGACCCCAGATACGCAGTATTTT | CASSTRTSGTPDTQYF
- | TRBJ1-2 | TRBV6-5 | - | TGTGCCAGCAGTTACAGATGGGACCAGGGCTACACCTTC | CASSYRWDQGYTF
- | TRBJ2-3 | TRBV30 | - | TGTGCCTGGACCCCGGTCCTTGGGGATACGCAGTATTTT | CAWTPVLGDTQYF
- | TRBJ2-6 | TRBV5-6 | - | TGTGCCAGCAGCTTGGCCTTTGAAGCCGGGGCCAACGTCCTGACTTTC | CASSLAFEAGANVLTF
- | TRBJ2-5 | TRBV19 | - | TGTGCCAGTAAATCGGCCCAGAGTGGAGAGACCCAGTACTTC | CASKSAQSGETQYF
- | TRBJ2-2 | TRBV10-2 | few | TGCGCCAGCAGTGCGGGGGCCGGGCACGACGGGGAGCTGTTTTTT | CASSAGAGHDGELFF
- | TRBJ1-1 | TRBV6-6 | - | TGTGCCAGCAGTTGGGGAAGGCAGGAGAACACTGAAGCTTTCTTT | CASSWGRQENTEAFF
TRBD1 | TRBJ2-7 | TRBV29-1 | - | TGCAGCGTTGGGGGACAGAGGGTTGAGCAGTACTTC | CSVGGQRVEQYF
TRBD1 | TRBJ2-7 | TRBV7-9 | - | TGTGCCAGCAGCCCGACGGACAGGGGCAACTACGAGCAGTACTTC | CASSPTDRGNYEQYF
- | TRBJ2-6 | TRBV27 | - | TGTGCCAGCAGTTTAGTGGATTCTGGGGCCAACGTCCTGACTTTC | CASSLVDSGANVLTF
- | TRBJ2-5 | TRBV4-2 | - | TGTGCCAGCAACGGGGACCGCCAAGAGACCCAGTACTTC | CASNGDRQETQYF
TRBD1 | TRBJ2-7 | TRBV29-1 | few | TGCAGCGTTGAAACGCGGACAGGCGAGTACTTC | CSVETRTGEYF
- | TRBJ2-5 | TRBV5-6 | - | TGTGCCAGCACGACAGAAGCGCGTCAAGAGACCCAGTACTTC | CASTTEARQETQYF
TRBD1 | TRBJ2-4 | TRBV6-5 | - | TGTGCCAGCAGTTCTTCTCAGGGGGTCCTCAACATTCAGTACTTC | CASSSSQGVLNIQYF
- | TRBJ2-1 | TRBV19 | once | TGTGCCAGTAGTATTTCGGACAGTCGGTCCTACAATGAGCAGTTCTTC | CASSISDSRSYNEQFF
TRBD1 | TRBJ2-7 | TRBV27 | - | TGTGCCAGCAGAGCTGGGACAGGGAACGAGCAGTACTTC | CASRAGTGNEQYF
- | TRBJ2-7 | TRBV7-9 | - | TGTGCCAGCAGCTGGGGGCCTTCCTACGAGCAGTACTTC | CASSWGPSYEQYF
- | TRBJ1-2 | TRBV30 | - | TGTGCCAGCCCCAAGAGAGGCGGCTACACCTTC | CASPKRGGYTF
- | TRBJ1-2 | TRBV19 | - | TGTGCCAGTAGTAACGAGTTCCAGGAGATTAACTATGGCTACACCTTC | CASSNEFQEINYGYTF
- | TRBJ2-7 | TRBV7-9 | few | TGTGCCAGCACCCCCGGGCCAGGCTTCAACGACGAGCAGTACTTC | CASTPGPGFNDEQYF
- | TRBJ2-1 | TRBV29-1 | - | TGCAGCGTTGATGGGGCGCCGGTCCTCAATGAGCAGTTCTTC | CSVDGAPVLNEQFF
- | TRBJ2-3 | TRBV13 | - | TGTGCCAGCAGCGGCGCCCTTACGAGGGCCGGCCCAGATACGCAGTATTTT | CASSGALTRAGPDTQYF
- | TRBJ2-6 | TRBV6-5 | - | TGTGCCAGCAGTTACTCGATTGGGGCCAACGTCCTGACTTTC | CASSYSIGANVLTF